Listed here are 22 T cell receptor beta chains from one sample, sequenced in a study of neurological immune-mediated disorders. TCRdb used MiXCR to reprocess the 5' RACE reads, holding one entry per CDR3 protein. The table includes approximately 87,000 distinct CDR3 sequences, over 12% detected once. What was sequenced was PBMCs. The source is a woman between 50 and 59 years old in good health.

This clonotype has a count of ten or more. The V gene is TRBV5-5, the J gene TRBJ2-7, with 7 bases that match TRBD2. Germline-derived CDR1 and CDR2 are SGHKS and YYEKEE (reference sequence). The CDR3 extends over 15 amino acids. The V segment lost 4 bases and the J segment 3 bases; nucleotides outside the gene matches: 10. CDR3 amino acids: CASSSRTSARYEQYF. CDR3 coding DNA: TGTGCCAGCAGCAGCAGGACTAGTGCTCGCTACGAGCAGTACTTC.

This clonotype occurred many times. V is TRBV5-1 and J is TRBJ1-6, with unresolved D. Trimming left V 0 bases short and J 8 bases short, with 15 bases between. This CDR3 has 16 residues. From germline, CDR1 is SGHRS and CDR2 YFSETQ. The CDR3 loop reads CASSLAGVARDSPLHF. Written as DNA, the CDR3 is TGCGCCAGCAGCTTGGCTGGGGTTGCGAGGGATTCACCCCTCCACTTT.

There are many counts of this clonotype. CDR3 sequence (DNA): TGCAGTGCTCCGAGACAGACTAGCACAGATACGCAGTATTTT. It codes for CSAPRQTSTDTQYF. V usage is TRBV20-1 and J usage is TRBJ2-3; weak D call: TRBD1 (5 bases). Germline V gene data show CDR1 as DFQATT and CDR2 as SNEGSKA (reference sequence). The CDR3 runs to 14 residues. V was trimmed by 5 bases and J by 0 bases, leaving 12 bases between them.

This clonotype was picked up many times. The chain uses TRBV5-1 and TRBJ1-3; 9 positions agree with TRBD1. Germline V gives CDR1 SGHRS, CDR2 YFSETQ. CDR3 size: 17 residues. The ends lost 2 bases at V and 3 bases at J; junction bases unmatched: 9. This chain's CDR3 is CASSLRSGTGYGNTIYF. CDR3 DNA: TGCGCCAGCAGCTTACGGTCCGGGACAGGGTATGGAAACACCATATATTTT.

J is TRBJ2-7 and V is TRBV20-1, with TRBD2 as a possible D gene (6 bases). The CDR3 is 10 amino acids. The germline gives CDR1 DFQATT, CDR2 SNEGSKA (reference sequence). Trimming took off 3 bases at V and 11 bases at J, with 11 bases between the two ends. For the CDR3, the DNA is TGCAGTGCTAGTGAGGAGGGAGAGTACTTC. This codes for CSASEEGEYF.

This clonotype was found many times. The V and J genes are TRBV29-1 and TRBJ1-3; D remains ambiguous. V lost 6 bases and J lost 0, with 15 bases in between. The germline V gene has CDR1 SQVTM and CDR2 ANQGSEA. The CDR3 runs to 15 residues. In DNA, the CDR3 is TGCAGCGTGGGAACGGGTTCCCGCTCTGGAAACACCATATATTTT. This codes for CSVGTGSRSGNTIYF.

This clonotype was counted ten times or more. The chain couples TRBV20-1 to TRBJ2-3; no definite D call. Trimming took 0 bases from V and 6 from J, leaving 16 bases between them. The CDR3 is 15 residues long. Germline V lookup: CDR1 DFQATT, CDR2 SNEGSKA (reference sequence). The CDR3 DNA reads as TGCAGTGCTAGAGATGAGGCAGTGGCTGCCGATACGCAGTATTTT. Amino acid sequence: CSARDEAVAADTQYF.

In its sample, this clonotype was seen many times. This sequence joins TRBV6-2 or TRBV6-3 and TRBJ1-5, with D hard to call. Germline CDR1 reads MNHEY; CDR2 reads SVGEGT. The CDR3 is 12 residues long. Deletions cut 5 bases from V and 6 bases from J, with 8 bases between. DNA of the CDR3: TGTGCCAGCAGTCTTGCATTTCAGCCCCAGCATTTT. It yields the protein CASSLAFQPQHF.

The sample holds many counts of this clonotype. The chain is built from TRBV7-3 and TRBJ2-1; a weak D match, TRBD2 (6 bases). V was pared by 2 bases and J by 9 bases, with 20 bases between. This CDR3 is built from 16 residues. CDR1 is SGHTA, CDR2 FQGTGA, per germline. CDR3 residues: CASSLAGTYNMGEQFF. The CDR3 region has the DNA TGTGCCAGCAGCTTAGCCGGGACTTATAATATGGGTGAGCAGTTCTTC.

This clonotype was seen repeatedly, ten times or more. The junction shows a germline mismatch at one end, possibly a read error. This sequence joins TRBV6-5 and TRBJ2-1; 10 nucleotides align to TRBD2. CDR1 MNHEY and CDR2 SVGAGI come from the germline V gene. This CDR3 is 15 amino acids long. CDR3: CASSDSLAGRNEQFF. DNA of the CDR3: TGTGCCAGCAGTGACTCACTAGCGGGAAGGAATGAGCAGTTCTTC.

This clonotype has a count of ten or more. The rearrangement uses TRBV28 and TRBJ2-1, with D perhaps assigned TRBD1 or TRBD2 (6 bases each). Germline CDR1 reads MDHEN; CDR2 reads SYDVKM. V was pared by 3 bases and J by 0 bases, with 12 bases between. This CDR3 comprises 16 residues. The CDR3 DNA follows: TGTGCCAGCAGTTTCGGGGGCGCTAGCTCCTACAATGAGCAGTTCTTC. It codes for CASSFGGASSYNEQFF.

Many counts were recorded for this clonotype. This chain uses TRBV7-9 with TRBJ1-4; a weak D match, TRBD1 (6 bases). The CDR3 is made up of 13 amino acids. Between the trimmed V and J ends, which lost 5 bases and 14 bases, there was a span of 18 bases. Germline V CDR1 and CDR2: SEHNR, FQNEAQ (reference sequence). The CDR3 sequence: CASSQGGGGRLFF. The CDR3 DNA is TGTGCCAGCAGCCAAGGGGGGGGGGGAAGGCTGTTTTTT.

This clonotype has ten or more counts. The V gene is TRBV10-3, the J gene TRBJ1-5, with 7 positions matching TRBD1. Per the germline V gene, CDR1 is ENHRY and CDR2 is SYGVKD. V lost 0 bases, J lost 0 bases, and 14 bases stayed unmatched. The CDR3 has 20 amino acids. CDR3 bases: TGTGCCATCAGTGAGTCGAAGAGGGGGCTTGATTCGCGTAGCAATCAGCCCCAGCATTTT. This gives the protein CAISESKRGLDSRSNQPQHF.

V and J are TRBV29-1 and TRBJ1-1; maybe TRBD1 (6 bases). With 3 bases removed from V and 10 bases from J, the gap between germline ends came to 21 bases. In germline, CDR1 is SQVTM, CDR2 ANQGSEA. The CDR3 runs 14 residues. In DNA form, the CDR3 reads TGCAGCGTTGATTACAGGGCCAGCACTGAGGGAGCTTTCTTT. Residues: CSVDYRASTEGAFF.

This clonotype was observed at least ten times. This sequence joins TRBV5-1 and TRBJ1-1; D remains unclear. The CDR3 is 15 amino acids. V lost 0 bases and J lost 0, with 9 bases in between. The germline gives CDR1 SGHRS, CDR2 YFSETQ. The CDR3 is CASSLEGVMNTEAFF. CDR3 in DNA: TGCGCCAGCAGCTTGGAGGGAGTCATGAACACTGAAGCTTTCTTT.

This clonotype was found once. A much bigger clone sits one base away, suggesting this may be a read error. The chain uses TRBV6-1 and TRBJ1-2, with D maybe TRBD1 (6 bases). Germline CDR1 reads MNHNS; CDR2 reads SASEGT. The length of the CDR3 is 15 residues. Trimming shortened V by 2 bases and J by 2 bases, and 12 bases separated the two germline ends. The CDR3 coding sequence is TGTGCCAGCAGTGAATATTGGCAGGGGAACTATGGCTACACCTTC. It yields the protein CASSEYWQGNYGYTF.

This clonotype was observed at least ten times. CDR3 sequence (DNA): TGTGCCACCGCCCTTCGACCTAGGGAACAGCCCCAGCATTTT. This sequence encodes CATALRPREQPQHF. J is TRBJ1-5 and V is TRBV28; D remains ambiguous. Germline V CDR1 and CDR2: MDHEN, SYDVKM. V was shortened by 10 bases and J by 7 bases, with 20 bases between the two germline ends. This CDR3 is 14 amino acids long.

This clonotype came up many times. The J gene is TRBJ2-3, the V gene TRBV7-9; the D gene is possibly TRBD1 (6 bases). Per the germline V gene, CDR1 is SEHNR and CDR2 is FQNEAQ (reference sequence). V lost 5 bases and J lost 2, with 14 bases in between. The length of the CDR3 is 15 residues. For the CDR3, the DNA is TGTGCCAGCAGCCCACTCGACAGGTACACAGATACGCAGTATTTT. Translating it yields CASSPLDRYTDTQYF.

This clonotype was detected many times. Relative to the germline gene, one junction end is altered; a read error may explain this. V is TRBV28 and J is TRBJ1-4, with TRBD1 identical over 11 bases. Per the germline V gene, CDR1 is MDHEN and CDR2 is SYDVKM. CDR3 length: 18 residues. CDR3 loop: CASSPILPAGQGDENLFF. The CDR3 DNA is TGTGCCAGCAGTCCGATCCTCCCGGCGGGACAGGGGGATGAAAACCTGTTTTTT.

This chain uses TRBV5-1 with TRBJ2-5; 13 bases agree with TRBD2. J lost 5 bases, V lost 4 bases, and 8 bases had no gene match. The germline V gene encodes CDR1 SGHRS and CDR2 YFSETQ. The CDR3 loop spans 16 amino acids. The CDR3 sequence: CASSGRLAGGSETQYF. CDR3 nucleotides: TGCGCCAGCAGCGGAAGACTAGCGGGGGGAAGCGAGACCCAGTACTTC.

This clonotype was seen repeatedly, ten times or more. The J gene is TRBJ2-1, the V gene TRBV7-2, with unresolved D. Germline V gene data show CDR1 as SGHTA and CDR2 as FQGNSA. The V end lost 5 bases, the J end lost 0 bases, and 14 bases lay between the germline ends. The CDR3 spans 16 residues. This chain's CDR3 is CASSQSYISSYNEQFF. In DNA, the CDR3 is TGTGCCAGCAGCCAGAGTTACATAAGCTCCTACAATGAGCAGTTCTTC.

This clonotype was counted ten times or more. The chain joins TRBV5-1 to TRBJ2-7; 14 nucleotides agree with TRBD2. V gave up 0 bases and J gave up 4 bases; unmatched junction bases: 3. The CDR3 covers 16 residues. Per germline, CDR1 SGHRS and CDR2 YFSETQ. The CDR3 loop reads CASSLGLAGGMYEQYF. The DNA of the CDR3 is TGCGCCAGCAGCTTGGGACTAGCGGGGGGGATGTACGAGCAGTACTTC.